This T cell receptor beta chain was sequenced for a study of OX40 agonist ivuxolimab in advanced cancers. Across the whole study: The treatment was a fully human IgG2 OX40 agonist, ivuxolimab.

The assay was immunoSEQ multiplex PCR, and TCRdb's table has in-frame clones only and misses some. The sample lists 12,000 to 15,000 clones, 91% occurring once. Samples were taken at baseline and on day 1 of cycles 4 and 7. Trimming took 3 bases from V and 4 from J, leaving 15 bases between them. This CDR3 is 16 amino acids long. Germline CDR1 MNHEY, CDR2 SVGAGI. Study-wide findings and caveats: Clonal expansion by week 6 occurred in CD4+ and CD8+ blood T cells (at 0.1 to 3.0 mg/kg).

A note on this clone: Its antigen is undetermined.

The source of this sequence is an adult with an advanced solid tumor such as melanoma, head and neck, liver or kidney cancer. The chain carries TRBV6-5 and TRBJ2-2; the D gene is possibly TRBD1 (5 bases). Sequences were derived from CD4+ or CD8+ T cells sorted from blood, sampled in a trial of the OX40 agonist ivuxolimab. CDR3 bases: TGTGCCAGCAGTTATGGTCAGGGTAGTAGCACCGGGGAGCTGTTTTTT. This codes for CASSYGQGSSTGELFF.